The 4 T cell receptor beta chains presented below share a single source sample, sequenced in a study of T-cell reconstitution after alpha-beta-depleted transplantation in children. Preparation of the TCRbeta library used unique molecular identifiers. TCRdb reprocessed the PCR reads with MiXCR, giving one entry per CDR3 protein. The sample lists fewer than 700,000 distinct CDR3 sequences; roughly 13% were seen once. Material: PBMCs, mostly from graft donor cells, obtained 360 days after TCRalphabeta/CD19-depleted stem cell transplant. The receptors here all came from a male patient under 18 who had a stem cell transplant for acute myeloid leukemia, so the T cells may come from the graft donor.

This clonotype was detected only a few times. The V and J genes are TRBV4-3 and TRBJ2-1, with D maybe TRBD2 (5 bases). Germline V lookup: CDR1 LGHNA, CDR2 YSLEER. CDR3 size: 15 residues. Trimming removed 1 base at V and 8 bases at J, with 15 bases between. This CDR3 is CASSQGLLVWDEQFF. The CDR3 DNA is TGCGCCAGCAGCCAAGGGTTACTAGTTTGGGATGAGCAGTTCTTC.

This chain links TRBV28 with TRBJ2-7; TRBD1 might be the D (6 bases). Germline lookup yields CDR1 MDHEN and CDR2 SYDVKM. The CDR3 loop spans 15 amino acids. The V gene lost 5 bases and the J gene lost 2 bases, with 16 bases spanning the gap. CDR3 DNA sequence: TGTGCCAGCAGTCCTTGGGAACAGGGTACCTACGAGCAGTACTTC. Translating it yields CASSPWEQGTYEQYF.

V is TRBV27 and J is TRBJ2-1, with 11 bases that match TRBD2. Unmatched junction bases numbered 14, after V lost 3 bases and J lost 4 bases. The V gene's germline CDR1 is MNHEY and CDR2 SMNVEV (reference sequence). The CDR3 length is 19 residues. The CDR3 nucleotides read TGTGCCAGCAGTTTTATGCCTCATGAGGGACTAGCGGATTACAATGAGCAGTTCTTC. Its protein is CASSFMPHEGLADYNEQFF.

The rearrangement joins TRBV29-1 to TRBJ2-5, with TRBD2 matching over 11 bases. V lost 8 bases and J lost 3; bases outside the gene matches: 8. Germline loops: CDR1 SQVTM, CDR2 ANQGSEA. CDR3 length equals 14 residues. The CDR3 coding sequence is TGCAGCACCTCGATGACTAGCGGGAAAGAGACCCAGTACTTC. Its protein product is CSTSMTSGKETQYF.